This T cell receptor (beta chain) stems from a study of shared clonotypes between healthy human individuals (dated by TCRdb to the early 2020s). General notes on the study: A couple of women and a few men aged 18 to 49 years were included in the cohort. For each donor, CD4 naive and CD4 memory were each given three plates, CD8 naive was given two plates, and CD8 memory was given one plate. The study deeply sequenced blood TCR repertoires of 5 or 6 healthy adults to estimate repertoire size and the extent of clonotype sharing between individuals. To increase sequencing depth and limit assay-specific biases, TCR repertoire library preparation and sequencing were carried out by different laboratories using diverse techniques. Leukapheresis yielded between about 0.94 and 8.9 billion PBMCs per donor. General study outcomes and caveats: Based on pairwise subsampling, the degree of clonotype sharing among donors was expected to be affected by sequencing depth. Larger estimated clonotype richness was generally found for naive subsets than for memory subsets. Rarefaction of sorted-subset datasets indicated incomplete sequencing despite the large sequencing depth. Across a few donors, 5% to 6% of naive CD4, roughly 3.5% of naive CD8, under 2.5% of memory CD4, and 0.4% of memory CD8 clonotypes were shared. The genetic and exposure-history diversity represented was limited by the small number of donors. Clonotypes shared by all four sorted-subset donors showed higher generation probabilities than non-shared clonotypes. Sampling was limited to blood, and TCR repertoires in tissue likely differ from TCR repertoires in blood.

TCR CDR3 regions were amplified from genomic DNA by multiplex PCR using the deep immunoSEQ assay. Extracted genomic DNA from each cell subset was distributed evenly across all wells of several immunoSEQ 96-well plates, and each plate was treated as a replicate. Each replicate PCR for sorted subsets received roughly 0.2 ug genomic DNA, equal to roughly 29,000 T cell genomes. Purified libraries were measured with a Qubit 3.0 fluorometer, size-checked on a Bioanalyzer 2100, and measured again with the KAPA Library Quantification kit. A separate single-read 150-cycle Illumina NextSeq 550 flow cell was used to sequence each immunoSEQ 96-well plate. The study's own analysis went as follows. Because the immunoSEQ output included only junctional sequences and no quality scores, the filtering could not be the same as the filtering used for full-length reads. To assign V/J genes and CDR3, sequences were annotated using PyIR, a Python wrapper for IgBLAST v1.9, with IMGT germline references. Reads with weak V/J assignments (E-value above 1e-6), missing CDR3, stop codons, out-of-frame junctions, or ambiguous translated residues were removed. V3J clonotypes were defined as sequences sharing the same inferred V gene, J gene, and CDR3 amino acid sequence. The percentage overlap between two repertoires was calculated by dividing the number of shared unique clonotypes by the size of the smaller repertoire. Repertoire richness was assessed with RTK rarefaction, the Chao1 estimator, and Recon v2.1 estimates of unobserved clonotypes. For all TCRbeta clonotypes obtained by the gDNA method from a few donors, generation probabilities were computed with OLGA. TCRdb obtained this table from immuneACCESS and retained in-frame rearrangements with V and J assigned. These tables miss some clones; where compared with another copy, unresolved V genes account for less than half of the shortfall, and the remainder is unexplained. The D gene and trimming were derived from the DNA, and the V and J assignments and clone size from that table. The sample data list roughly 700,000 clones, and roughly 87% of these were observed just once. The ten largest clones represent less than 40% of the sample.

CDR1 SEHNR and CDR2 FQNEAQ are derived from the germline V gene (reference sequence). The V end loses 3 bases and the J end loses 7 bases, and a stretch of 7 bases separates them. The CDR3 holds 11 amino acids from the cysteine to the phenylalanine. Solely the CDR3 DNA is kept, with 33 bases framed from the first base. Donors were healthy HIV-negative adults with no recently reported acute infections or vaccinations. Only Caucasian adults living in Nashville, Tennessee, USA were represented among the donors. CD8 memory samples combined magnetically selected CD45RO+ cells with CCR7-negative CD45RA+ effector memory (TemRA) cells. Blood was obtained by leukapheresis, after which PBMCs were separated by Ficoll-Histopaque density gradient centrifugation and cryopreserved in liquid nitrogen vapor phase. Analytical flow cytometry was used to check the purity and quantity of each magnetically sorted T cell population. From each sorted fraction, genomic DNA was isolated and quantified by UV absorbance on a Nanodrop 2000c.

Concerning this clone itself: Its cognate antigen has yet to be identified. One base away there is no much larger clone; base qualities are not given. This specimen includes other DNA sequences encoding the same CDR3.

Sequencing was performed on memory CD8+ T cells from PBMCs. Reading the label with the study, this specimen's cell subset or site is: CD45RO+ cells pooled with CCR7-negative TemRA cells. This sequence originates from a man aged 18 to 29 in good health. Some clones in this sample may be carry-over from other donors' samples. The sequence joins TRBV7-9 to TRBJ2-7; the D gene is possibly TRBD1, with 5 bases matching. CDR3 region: CASSLGREQYF. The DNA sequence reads TGTGCCAGCAGCTTGGGGCGGGAGCAGTACTTC.